Each of the 26 T cell receptor beta chains below was sequenced from the same sample in a study of blood T cell repertoires in COVID-19 (dated by TCRdb to 2018 to 2021). Libraries were prepared through the immunoSEQ multiplex PCR assay. Held by TCRdb, this immuneACCESS table contains in-frame sequences only and omits some clones. Under half of the omission traces to an unresolved V gene where checked; the cause of the rest is unknown. Counted in this sample were 250,000 to 300,000 clones; about 76% of them appeared once. The ten largest clonotypes hold around 3.2% of the sample. The specimen sequenced was peripheral blood. The receptors were gathered from a woman aged 55 to 70 with active or convalescent COVID-19.

The chain employs TRBV5-1 and TRBJ2-3; TRBD2 matches 12 bases. The J segment lost 2 bases and the V segment lost 0 bases, leaving 4 bases of the junction unmatched. Germline V gene sequence: CDR1 SGHRS, CDR2 YFSETQ. This CDR3 comprises 17 residues. The CDR3 sequence: CASSLDGLAGYTDTQYF. In nucleotides, the CDR3 is TGCGCCAGCAGCTTGGATGGACTAGCGGGGTACACAGATACGCAGTATTTT.

The chain has TRBV19 and TRBJ2-1; 10 positions match TRBD2. V gave up 1 base and J gave up 9 bases; unmatched junction bases: 9. Germline values: CDR1 LNHDA, CDR2 SQIVND (reference sequence). CDR3 length equals 16 residues. CDR3 coding DNA: TGTGCCAGTAGTATAGGAGCGGGGGGGCCTTTGAGTGAGCAGTTCTTC. It codes for CASSIGAGGPLSEQFF.

This clone has only a few counts. The gene calls are TRBV4-1 and TRBJ1-5; D unclear. The CDR3 length is 15 residues. Trimming took 2 bases from V and 2 from J, leaving 10 bases between them. Germline assignment: CDR1 MGHRA and CDR2 YSYEKL. CDR3 residues: CASSQNLPRNQPQHF. CDR3 coding DNA: TGCGCCAGCAGCCAAAATCTCCCTCGCAATCAGCCCCAGCATTTT.

The chain carries TRBV6-6 and TRBJ2-5; 11 positions agree with TRBD1. Germline V gene sequence: CDR1 MNHNY, CDR2 SVGAGI (reference sequence). V lost 6 bases and J lost 6; bases outside the gene matches: 3. CDR3 length: 13 amino acids. The CDR3 sequence is CASSGTGGQTQYF. In DNA, the CDR3 is TGTGCCAGCAGCGGGACAGGGGGACAGACCCAGTACTTC.

This chain uses TRBV11-3 with TRBJ1-2; D perhaps matches TRBD1 (6 bases). CDR1 SGHNT and CDR2 YENEEA come from the germline V gene. The CDR3 spans 20 residues. V was clipped by 0 bases and J by 5 bases, with 28 bases between them. This chain's CDR3 is CASSLEPAKRVLDSKYGYTF. The CDR3 bases are TGTGCCAGCAGCTTAGAACCAGCCAAAAGGGTCCTGGACAGCAAGTATGGCTACACCTTC.

This clone was seen a few times. The rearrangement uses TRBV5-1 and TRBJ1-2; maybe TRBD1 (5 bases). Germline lookup yields CDR1 SGHRS and CDR2 YFSETQ. CDR3 length equals 13 residues. Trimming stripped 3 bases from V and 5 bases from J, with 11 bases between. In DNA form, the CDR3 reads TGCGCCAGCAGCTCTGACAGTCATTATGGCTACACCTTC. Encoded protein: CASSSDSHYGYTF.

J is TRBJ2-5 and V is TRBV7-6; possibly TRBD1 for D (5 bases). Germline assignment: CDR1 SGHVS and CDR2 FNYEAQ. This CDR3 is 15 amino acids long. V was clipped by 0 bases and J by 5 bases, with 13 bases between them. CDR3 residues: CASSLADTYLETQYF. CDR3 DNA: TGTGCCAGCAGCTTAGCGGACACGTACCTTGAGACCCAGTACTTC.

V is TRBV27 and J is TRBJ2-5; 12 nucleotides line up with TRBD2. Germline-derived CDR1 and CDR2 are MNHEY and SMNVEV (reference sequence). CDR3 length: 16 residues. Trimming cost V 6 bases and J 5 bases; bases outside gene matches: 10. CDR3 coding DNA: TGTGCCAGCAGCCTCCGGGCGGGGACTAGCGGGGAGACCCAGTACTTC. Its protein is CASSLRAGTSGETQYF.

This chain connects TRBV28 to TRBJ2-7, with D perhaps matching TRBD2 (6 bases). With 5 bases removed from V and 4 bases from J, the gap between germline ends came to 24 bases. Germline V CDR1 and CDR2: MDHEN, SYDVKM. The CDR3 totals 17 residues. The CDR3 DNA follows: TGTGCCAGCAGTCTCTACGGAGGGCGGGGTTCCCTATACGAGCAGTACTTC. Residues: CASSLYGGRGSLYEQYF.

The genes are TRBV18 and TRBJ2-1; D gene uncertain. Germline V gene data show CDR1 as KGHSH and CDR2 as LQKENI. Trimming removed 3 bases at V and 5 bases at J, with 8 bases between. The CDR3 length is 13 residues. Here the CDR3 DNA reads TGTGCCAGCTCACCCCAAAGCGACAATGAGCAGTTCTTC. It is translated as CASSPQSDNEQFF. Variable domain in full (rest from reference TRBV18 and TRBJ2-1): NAGVMQNPRHLVRRRGQEARLRCSPMKGHSHVYWYRQLPEEGLKFMVYLQKENIIDESGMPKERFSAEFPKEGPSILRIQQVVRGDSAAYFCASSPQSDNEQFFGPGTRLTVL.

The rearrangement links TRBV19 to TRBJ2-7; 11 bases agree with TRBD1. CDR1 is LNHDA and CDR2 is SQIVND in the germline V gene (reference sequence). The J segment lost 5 bases and the V segment lost 3 bases, leaving 6 bases of the junction unmatched. The CDR3 loop spans 15 amino acids. The CDR3 sequence: CASSMPGQGGNEQYF. The CDR3 nucleotides read TGTGCCAGTAGTATGCCGGGACAGGGGGGAAACGAGCAGTACTTC.

The chain combines TRBV18 with TRBJ1-1, with 8 bases aligning to TRBD1. V dropped 3 bases and J dropped 3; count of bases not matched to a gene: 0. This CDR3 comprises 13 residues. Germline loops: CDR1 KGHSH, CDR2 LQKENI. The CDR3 DNA reads TGTGCCAGCTCACCGGGACAGGACACTGAAGCTTTCTTT. Protein sequence: CASSPGQDTEAFF.

This chain connects TRBV27 to TRBJ2-3; 8 bases agree with TRBD2. Per germline, CDR1 MNHEY and CDR2 SMNVEV (reference sequence). The CDR3 runs 16 residues. Trimming removed 2 bases from V and 6 bases from J; junction bases left unmatched: 10. The CDR3 bases are TGTGCCAGCAGTTTACAGCCCCGGGGGGGCCTCGATACGCAGTATTTT. It specifies CASSLQPRGGLDTQYF.

This sequence joins TRBV6-6 and TRBJ1-5, with D possibly matching TRBD1 (5 bases). CDR1 and CDR2 from the germline V gene are MNHNY and SVGAGI (reference sequence). Trimming left V 6 bases short and J 2 bases short, with 14 bases between. The CDR3 contains 15 residues. The CDR3 DNA follows: TGTGCCAGCAGCCCTCCGGGGGATCGCAATCAGCCCCAGCATTTT. Protein sequence: CASSPPGDRNQPQHF.

This rearrangement joins TRBV4-1 to TRBJ2-3, with no clear D. CDR3 length: 13 residues. Germline V gene lookup returns CDR1 MGHRA and CDR2 YSYEKL. V lost 5 bases to trimming and J lost 6 bases, with 12 bases between them. This CDR3 reads CASSVYEVDTQYF. CDR3 in DNA: TGCGCCAGCAGCGTCTATGAGGTCGATACGCAGTATTTT.

This clone was recorded a few times. The chain has TRBV19 and TRBJ1-1; 10 bases line up with TRBD1. The CDR3 covers 16 residues. Trimming took 5 bases from V and 3 from J; bases not matched to a gene: 9. Germline V gives CDR1 LNHDA, CDR2 SQIVND (reference sequence). The CDR3 DNA follows: TGTGCCAGTAGTCGGACGGGACAGGGGTTTTACACTGAAGCTTTCTTT. It codes for CASSRTGQGFYTEAFF. The whole variable domain, remainder taken from reference TRBV19 and TRBJ1-1, is DGGITQSPKYLFRKEGQNVTLSCEQNLNHDAMYWYRQDPGQGLRLIYYSQIVNDFQKGDIAEGYSVSREKKESFPLTVTSAQKNPTAFYLCASSRTGQGFYTEAFFGQGTRLTVV.

This chain links TRBV28 with TRBJ2-7; D uncertain. Germline V lookup: CDR1 MDHEN, CDR2 SYDVKM. The length of the CDR3 is 13 residues. V lost 1 base and J 1 base, leaving 5 bases between the germline ends. In DNA form, the CDR3 reads TGTGCCAGCAGTTTATCAGATTCCTACGAGCAGTACTTC. This sequence encodes CASSLSDSYEQYF.

This chain joins TRBV7-6 and TRBJ1-3; possibly TRBD1 for D (5 bases). The ends were cut back, 2 bases at V and 1 base at J, with 6 bases in the middle. The germline CDR1 and CDR2 sequences are SGHVS and FNYEAQ. This CDR3 is 14 amino acids long. Written as DNA, the CDR3 is TGTGCCAGCAGCTTAAAGGGGTCTGGAAACACCATATATTTT. Encoded protein: CASSLKGSGNTIYF.

The chain recombines TRBV4-1 with TRBJ2-7; no definite D call. In germline, CDR1 is MGHRA, CDR2 YSYEKL. Trimming took off 1 base at V and 3 bases at J, with 10 bases between the two ends. The CDR3 loop spans 14 amino acids. As DNA, the CDR3 is TGCGCCAGCAGCCAAGTTGGGCAGGACTACGAGCAGTACTTC. It encodes CASSQVGQDYEQYF.

V usage is TRBV5-1 and J usage is TRBJ2-1; 9 bases are shared with TRBD2. Trimming took 6 bases from V and 4 from J; bases not matched to a gene: 11. Per germline, CDR1 SGHRS and CDR2 YFSETQ. The CDR3 is 16 residues long. The chain's CDR3 is CASIPSGSGGYNEQFF. CDR3 DNA: TGCGCCAGCATACCATCAGGGAGCGGGGGGTACAATGAGCAGTTCTTC.

V usage is TRBV7-3 and J usage is TRBJ1-2; possibly TRBD1 for D (6 bases). V was clipped by 5 bases and J by 7 bases, with 20 bases between them. This CDR3 is 15 amino acids long. Per the germline V gene, CDR1 is SGHTA and CDR2 is FQGTGA. Written as DNA, the CDR3 is TGTGCCAGCAGCCAACTCGGCAGGGGAGATGGTGGCTACACCTTC. This codes for CASSQLGRGDGGYTF.

Only a few counts were recorded for this clone. The V call is TRBV6-5, the J call TRBJ1-2; D is unclear. Trimming pared 0 bases from V and 2 bases from J, leaving 7 bases between. Germline V gene sequence: CDR1 MNHEY, CDR2 SVGAGI. The CDR3 covers 14 residues. CDR3 in amino acids: CASSYSRQNYGYTF. In nucleotides, the CDR3 is TGTGCCAGCAGTTACTCGCGGCAGAACTATGGCTACACCTTC.

The chain combines TRBV5-4 with TRBJ1-5; 8 bases are a match to TRBD1. The CDR3 consists of 16 residues. The germline V gene encodes CDR1 SGHNT and CDR2 YYREEE (reference sequence). V trimming: 4 bases; J trimming: 0 bases; junction bases outside the gene matches: 6. The CDR3 spells CASSPGQEYSNQPQHF. The CDR3 nucleotides read TGTGCCAGCAGCCCGGGACAGGAATATAGCAATCAGCCCCAGCATTTT.

The gene calls are TRBV5-1 and TRBJ2-3; D unclear. The CDR3 totals 16 residues. The germline gives CDR1 SGHRS, CDR2 YFSETQ. V was cut by 1 base and J by 0 bases, with 12 bases left in between. The CDR3: CASSLFWSSSTDTQYF. For the CDR3, the DNA is TGCGCCAGCAGCTTGTTTTGGAGTTCTAGCACAGATACGCAGTATTTT.

The rearrangement links TRBV5-1 to TRBJ1-3; 7 nucleotides agree with TRBD1. J lost 8 bases, V lost 0 bases, and 8 bases had no gene match. This CDR3 has 15 amino acids. Per germline, CDR1 SGHRS and CDR2 YFSETQ. CDR3 in amino acids: CASSLVGGPPDTIYF. The CDR3 DNA is TGCGCCAGCAGCTTGGTAGGGGGCCCCCCGGACACCATATATTTT.

This chain uses TRBV6-4 with TRBJ2-2, with unresolved D. Germline CDR1 and CDR2: MRHNA and SNTAGT. The CDR3 is made up of 14 amino acids. V was clipped by 6 bases and J by 6 bases, with 14 bases between them. CDR3 coding DNA: TGTGCCAGCAGCGAATTCGGCGGAGCCGGGGAGCTGTTTTTT. Translating gives CASSEFGGAGELFF.